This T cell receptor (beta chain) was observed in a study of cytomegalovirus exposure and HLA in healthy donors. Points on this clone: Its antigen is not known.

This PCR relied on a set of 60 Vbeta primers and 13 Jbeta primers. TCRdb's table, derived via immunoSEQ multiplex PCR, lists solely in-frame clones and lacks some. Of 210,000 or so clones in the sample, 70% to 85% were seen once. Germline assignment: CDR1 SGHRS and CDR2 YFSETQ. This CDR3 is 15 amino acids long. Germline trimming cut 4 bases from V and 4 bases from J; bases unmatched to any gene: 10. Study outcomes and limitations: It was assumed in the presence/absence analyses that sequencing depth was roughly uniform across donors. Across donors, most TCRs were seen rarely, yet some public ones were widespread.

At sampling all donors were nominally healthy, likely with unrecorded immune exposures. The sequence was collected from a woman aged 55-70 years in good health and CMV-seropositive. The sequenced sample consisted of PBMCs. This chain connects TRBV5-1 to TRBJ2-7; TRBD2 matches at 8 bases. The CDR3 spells CASSPGGGYEYEQYF. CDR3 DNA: TGCGCCAGCAGCCCGGGGGGGGGATATGAGTACGAGCAGTACTTC.